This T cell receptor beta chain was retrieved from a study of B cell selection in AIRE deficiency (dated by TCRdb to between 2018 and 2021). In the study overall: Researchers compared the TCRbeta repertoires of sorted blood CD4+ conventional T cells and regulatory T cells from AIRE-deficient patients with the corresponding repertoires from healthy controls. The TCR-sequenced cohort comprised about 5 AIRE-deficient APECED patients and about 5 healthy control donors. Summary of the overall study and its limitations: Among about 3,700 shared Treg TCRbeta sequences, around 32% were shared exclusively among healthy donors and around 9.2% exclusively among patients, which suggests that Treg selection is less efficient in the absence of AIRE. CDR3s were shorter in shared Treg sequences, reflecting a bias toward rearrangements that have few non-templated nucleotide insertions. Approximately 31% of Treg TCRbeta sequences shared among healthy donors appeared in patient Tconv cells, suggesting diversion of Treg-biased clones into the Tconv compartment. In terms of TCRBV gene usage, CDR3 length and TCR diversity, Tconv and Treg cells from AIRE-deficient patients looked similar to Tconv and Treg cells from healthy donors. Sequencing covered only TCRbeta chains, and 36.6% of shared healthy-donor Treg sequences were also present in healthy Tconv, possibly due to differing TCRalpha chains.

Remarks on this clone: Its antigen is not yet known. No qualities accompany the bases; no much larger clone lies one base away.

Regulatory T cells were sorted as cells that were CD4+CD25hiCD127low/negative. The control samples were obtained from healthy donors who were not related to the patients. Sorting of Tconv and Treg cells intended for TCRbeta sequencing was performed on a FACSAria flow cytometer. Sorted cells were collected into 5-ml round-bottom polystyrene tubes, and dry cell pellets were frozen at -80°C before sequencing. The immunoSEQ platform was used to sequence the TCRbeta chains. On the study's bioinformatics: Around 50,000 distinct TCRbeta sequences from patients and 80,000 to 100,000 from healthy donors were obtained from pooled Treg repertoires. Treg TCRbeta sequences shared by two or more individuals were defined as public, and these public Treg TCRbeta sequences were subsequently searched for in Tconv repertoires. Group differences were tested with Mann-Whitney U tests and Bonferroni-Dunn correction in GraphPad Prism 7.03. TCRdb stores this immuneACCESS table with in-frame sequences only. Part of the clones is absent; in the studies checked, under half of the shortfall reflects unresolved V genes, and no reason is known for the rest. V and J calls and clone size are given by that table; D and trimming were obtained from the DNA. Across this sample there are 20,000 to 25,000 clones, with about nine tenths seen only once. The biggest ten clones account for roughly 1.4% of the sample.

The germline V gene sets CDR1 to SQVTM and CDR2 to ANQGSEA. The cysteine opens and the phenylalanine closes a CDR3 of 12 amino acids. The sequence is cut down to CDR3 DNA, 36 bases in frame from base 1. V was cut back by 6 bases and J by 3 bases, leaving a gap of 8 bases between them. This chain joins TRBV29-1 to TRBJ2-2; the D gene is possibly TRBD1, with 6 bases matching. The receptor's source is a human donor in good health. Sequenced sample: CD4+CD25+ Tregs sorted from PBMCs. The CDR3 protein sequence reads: CSVGTYTGELFF. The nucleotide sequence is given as TGCAGCGTCGGGACATACACCGGGGAGCTGTTTTTT.